This is a list of T cell receptor beta chains from one sample in a study of blood T cell repertoires in COVID-19. Produced via immunoSEQ multiplex PCR; TCRdb's table is partial and in-frame only. The top ten hold nearly 0.9% of the sample, which has fewer than 150,000 clones, 88% seen once. The specimen sequenced was peripheral blood. The receptors come from a woman aged 45-59 years with active or convalescent COVID-19. Each CDR3 is given without its conserved first and last residue.

>TRBV9|TRBJ2-3
ASSAGQRHTDTQY
>TRBV6-2/TRBV6-3|TRBJ2-1
ASSYSPAGGRVNEQF
>TRBV5-6|TRBJ2-3
ASSSHSGRAPDTQY
>TRBV3-1/TRBV3-2|TRBJ1-2
ASSQGTVYGYT
>TRBV21-1|TRBJ1-5
ASSKAPGTSSNQPQH
>TRBV3-1/TRBV3-2|TRBJ2-3
ASSQGVAVHHCPRSTPGTDTQY
>TRBV30|TRBJ1-3
AWSTGISGNTIY
>TRBV19|TRBJ2-3
ASSISPGLAGTDTQY
>TRBV10-3|TRBJ1-2
AMGQEANYGYT
>TRBV28|TRBJ1-6
ASSFISLRRKTNSPLH
>TRBV28|TRBJ1-1
ATRLLTEAF
>TRBV18|TRBJ2-7
ASSLGTGDEQY
>TRBV28|TRBJ2-7
ASSLRLAGVHEQY
>TRBV6-5|TRBJ1-5
ASSYSKRSNQPQH
>TRBV5-1|TRBJ2-5
ASSLVGPGGKETQY
>TRBV12-2|TRBJ2-5
ASRLAKLAGFVETQY
>TRBV6-5|TRBJ2-7
ASSFQGNEQY
>TRBV28|TRBJ1-5
ASSFSHRGNNQPQH
>TRBV30|TRBJ1-2
AWRWTGGARGYT
>TRBV30|TRBJ1-5
AWNDRGDQPQH
>TRBV6-5|TRBJ2-7
ASSGSLSYEQY
>TRBV21-1|TRBJ2-7
ASSKQGQTICSYEQY
>TRBV10-3|TRBJ2-7
AISESRDYYEQY
>TRBV7-2|TRBJ2-1
ASSISGRGEQF
>TRBV25-1|TRBJ2-1
ASSDLGTDTLKINEQF
>TRBV29-1|TRBJ2-6
SVEDWQGARGANVLT
>TRBV18|TRBJ2-3
ASSPTGVDTQY
>TRBV7-3|TRBJ2-2
ASRPPGQRNTGELF
>TRBV2|TRBJ2-5
ASSEASGFETQY
>TRBV11-2|TRBJ2-5
ASSLALSYQETQY
>TRBV5-1|TRBJ2-1
ASSLLAGGINEQF
>TRBV7-9|TRBJ2-2
ASRSRPRQGWGTGELF
>TRBV6-5|TRBJ1-4
ASSWTGPAEKLF
>TRBV7-8|TRBJ2-7
ASSSGSGAWYEQY
>TRBV3-1/TRBV3-2|TRBJ2-4
ASSLQGENIQY
>TRBV7-3|TRBJ2-2
ASSSDRATNTGELF
>TRBV28|TRBJ1-5
ASSLGTEYSNQPQH
>TRBV11-2|TRBJ2-7
ASSLSPGGYEQY
>TRBV27|TRBJ1-3
ASRPGAYSSGNTIY
>TRBV7-9|TRBJ1-2
ASSSFPHSDGYT
>TRBV6-2/TRBV6-3|TRBJ1-1
ASSYGFDRAGTEAF
>TRBV9|TRBJ2-7
ASSVGGAGDIYEQY
>TRBV24-1|TRBJ2-1
ATGKAGGGSDEQF
>TRBV28|TRBJ2-2
ASSLRTWGLDTGELF
>TRBV6-6|TRBJ2-1
ASSPRNEQF
>TRBV6-2/TRBV6-3|TRBJ2-7
ASSPFGREGREQY
>TRBV7-9|TRBJ1-4
ASSLGGQADKKLF
>TRBV11-2|TRBJ1-1
ASSSLGGAF
>TRBV27|TRBJ1-2
ASSWTGGWGYT
>TRBV5-5|TRBJ2-7
ASSPGTSGSSYEQY